Only a few counts were recorded for the clone carrying this T cell receptor (beta chain). This sample was taken from a study of blood T cell repertoires in COVID-19. Some clones are missing from TCRdb's copy, which holds only in-frame ones; the method was immunoSEQ multiplex PCR. The table lists roughly 250,000 clones, about 89% of them singletons. Germline V gene sequence: CDR1 SGHTA, CDR2 FQGNSA. V shed 5 bases, J shed 5 bases, and the junction held 11 bases outside the gene matches. The CDR3 covers 15 residues. The chain joins TRBV7-2 to TRBJ1-2; the match to TRBD1 covers 7 bases. The sequence was collected from a young man with acute or convalescent COVID-19. The sample comprised peripheral blood. CDR3 residues: CASSPKQGTGYGYTF. In nucleotides, the CDR3 is TGTGCCAGCAGCCCAAAACAGGGGACGGGATATGGCTACACCTTC.